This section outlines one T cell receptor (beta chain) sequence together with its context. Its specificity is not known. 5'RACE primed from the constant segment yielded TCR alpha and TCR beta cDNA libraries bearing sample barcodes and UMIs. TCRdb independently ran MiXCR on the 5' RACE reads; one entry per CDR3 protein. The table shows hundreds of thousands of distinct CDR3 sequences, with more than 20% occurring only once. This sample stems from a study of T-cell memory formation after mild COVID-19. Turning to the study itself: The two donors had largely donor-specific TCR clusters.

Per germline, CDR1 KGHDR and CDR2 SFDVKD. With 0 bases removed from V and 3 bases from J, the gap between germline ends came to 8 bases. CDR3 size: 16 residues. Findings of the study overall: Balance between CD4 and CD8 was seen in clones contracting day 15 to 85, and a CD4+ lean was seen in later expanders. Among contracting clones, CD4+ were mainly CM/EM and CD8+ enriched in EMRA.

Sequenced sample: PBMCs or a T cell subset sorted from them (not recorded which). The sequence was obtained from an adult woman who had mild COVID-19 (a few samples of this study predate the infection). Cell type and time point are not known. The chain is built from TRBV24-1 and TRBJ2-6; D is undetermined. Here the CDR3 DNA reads TGTGCCACCAGTGATTTGCCGCGAGGTGGGGCCAACGTCCTGACTTTC. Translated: CATSDLPRGGANVLTF.